The next 25 T cell receptor beta chains were all read from a single sample in a study of T cell responses to AZD1222 COVID-19 vaccine. Sequencing used immunoSEQ multiplex PCR; TCRdb keeps in-frame clones, though not all of them. Of around 140,000 clones in the sample, 90% to 95% were seen once. The sample was peripheral blood, taken 28 days after the second AZD1222 dose. The receptors here all came from an adult who received the AZD1222 COVID-19 vaccine.

This chain's CDR3 is CATSETSGRAGTDTQYF. CDR3 coding DNA: TGTGCCACCAGTGAGACGAGCGGGAGGGCCGGAACAGATACGCAGTATTTT. This chain connects TRBV24-1 to TRBJ2-3; 10 positions agree with TRBD2. The V segment lost 4 bases and the J segment 3 bases; nucleotides outside the gene matches: 9. The CDR3 totals 17 residues. Germline CDR1 KGHDR, CDR2 SFDVKD.

The gene calls are TRBV27 and TRBJ2-5; D remains unclear. The CDR3 totals 15 residues. Trimming stripped 5 bases from V and 0 bases from J, with 13 bases between. Germline loops: CDR1 MNHEY, CDR2 SMNVEV (reference sequence). The CDR3 bases are TGTGCCAGCAGTATAAGACATCAGTACCAAGAGACCCAGTACTTC. Translation: CASSIRHQYQETQYF.

The chain joins TRBV5-4 to TRBJ1-4; a weak D match, TRBD1 (5 bases). This CDR3 contains 17 residues. Trimming took off 0 bases at V and 7 bases at J, with 19 bases between the two ends. In germline, CDR1 is SGHNT, CDR2 YYREEE (reference sequence). The CDR3 loop reads CASSLEMTRETAEKLFF. The DNA for the CDR3 is TGTGCCAGCAGCTTGGAAATGACCAGGGAAACTGCTGAAAAACTGTTTTTT. The variable domain in full, completed from reference TRBV5-4 and TRBJ1-4, reads ETGVTQSPTHLIKTRGQQVTLRCSSQSGHNTVSWYQQALGQGPQFIFQYYREEENGRGNFPPRFSGLQFPNYSSELNVNALELDDSALYLCASSLEMTRETAEKLFFGSGTQLSVL.

The genes are TRBV2 and TRBJ1-1, with D hard to call. V shed 7 bases and J shed 4 bases, with 7 bases lying between them. The germline CDR1 and CDR2 sequences are SNHLY and FYNNEI. This CDR3 has 11 amino acids. The CDR3 loop reads CASNPGTEAFF. CDR3 DNA: TGTGCCAGCAACCCGGGCACTGAAGCTTTCTTT. The full variable domain, completed using reference TRBV2 and TRBJ1-1, is EPEVTQTPSHQVTQMGQEVILRCVPISNHLYFYWYRQILGQKVEFLVSFYNNEISEKSEIFDDQFSVERPDGSNFTLKIRSTKLEDSAMYFCASNPGTEAFFGQGTRLTVV.

The chain recombines TRBV11-3 with TRBJ2-2; TRBD2 is a possible D gene (5 bases). The germline gives CDR1 SGHNT, CDR2 YENEEA. This CDR3 is 14 amino acids long. Trimming left V 5 bases short and J 6 bases short, with 13 bases between. CDR3 DNA: TGTGCCAGCAGCCAAGGACCCGGGGCCGGGGAGCTGTTTTTT. Translated, it gives CASSQGPGAGELFF.

The chain is built from TRBV4-1 and TRBJ1-2, with 9 positions matching TRBD1. Germline V gene lookup returns CDR1 MGHRA and CDR2 YSYEKL. Trimming took 3 bases from V and 8 from J; bases not matched to a gene: 10. The CDR3 totals 15 residues. This CDR3 reads CASSQNTGTGTGYTF. The CDR3 nucleotides are TGCGCCAGCAGCCAGAACACCGGGACAGGGACGGGCTACACCTTC.

The gene calls are TRBV7-8 and TRBJ2-5; the match to TRBD2 covers 9 bases. This CDR3 has 14 residues. J gave up 5 bases and V 3 bases, and 4 bases lay outside the gene matches. From germline, CDR1 is SGHVS and CDR2 FQNEAQ. The CDR3 region is CASSFSGRRETQYF. CDR3 DNA: TGTGCCAGCAGCTTCAGCGGGAGGCGGGAGACCCAGTACTTC.

The rearrangement uses TRBV27 and TRBJ1-1; 8 bases align to TRBD1. This CDR3 has 15 residues. J lost 4 bases, V lost 4 bases, and 8 bases had no gene match. Germline V gene sequence: CDR1 MNHEY, CDR2 SMNVEV (reference sequence). The CDR3 DNA reads as TGTGCCAGCAGTTCTTCAGGGGGCCGCGCCACTGAAGCTTTCTTT. Residues: CASSSSGGRATEAFF.

CDR3 amino acids: CASSQEGAANEKLFF. Here the CDR3 DNA reads TGTGCCAGCAGCCAAGAGGGGGCGGCTAATGAAAAACTGTTTTTT. V and J are TRBV3-1 (or the pseudogene TRBV3-2) and TRBJ1-4; possible D gene TRBD1, 6 bases. Germline-derived CDR1 and CDR2 are LGHDT and YNNKEL (reference sequence). The CDR3 extends over 15 amino acids. V lost 0 bases to trimming and J lost 3 bases, with 8 bases between them.

The chain links TRBV5-1 to TRBJ2-2; no clear D gene. Germline V gives CDR1 SGHRS, CDR2 YFSETQ. The V end was cut by 0 bases, the J end by 7 bases, with 4 bases between. The CDR3 contains 12 residues. Written as DNA, the CDR3 is TGCGCCAGCAGCTTGGGTGGCGGGGAGCTGTTTTTT. Its protein product is CASSLGGGELFF.

This clone has ten or more counts. The chain carries TRBV7-9 and TRBJ2-4; D is perhaps TRBD1 (6 bases). The germline V gene encodes CDR1 SEHNR and CDR2 FQNEAQ (reference sequence). The CDR3 has 13 amino acids. Trimming removed 5 bases from V and 7 bases from J, with 12 bases in between. CDR3 sequence (DNA): TGTGCCAGCAGCCCCACAGGGTCGAACATTCAGTACTTC. It yields the protein CASSPTGSNIQYF. The complete variable domain, with remaining parts taken from reference TRBV7-9 and TRBJ2-4, reads DTGVSQNPRHKITKRGQNVTFRCDPISEHNRLYWYRQTLGQGPEFLTYFQNEAQLEKSRLLSDRFSAERPKGSFSTLEIQRTEQGDSAMYLCASSPTGSNIQYFGAGTRLSVL.

The CDR3 bases are TGCAGCGCTGGACAGGGGGCGAGCCTTAGTTCTGGAAACACCATATATTTT. Protein: CSAGQGASLSSGNTIYF. The chain joins TRBV29-1 to TRBJ1-3, with 11 bases aligning to TRBD1. Trimming at V came to 7 bases and at J to 1 base, leaving 12 bases not matched to a gene. The length of the CDR3 is 17 residues. In germline, CDR1 is SQVTM, CDR2 ANQGSEA.

The V call is TRBV5-1, the J call TRBJ1-2; D not certain. Germline assignment: CDR1 SGHRS and CDR2 YFSETQ. V was clipped by 0 bases and J by 6 bases, with 12 bases between them. CDR3 length: 14 residues. CDR3 amino acids: CASSLGHREDGYTF. CDR3 in DNA: TGCGCCAGCAGCTTGGGACATAGAGAAGATGGCTACACCTTC.

The chain joins TRBV28 to TRBJ1-5; D unclear. Trimming removed 2 bases from V and 5 bases from J, with 10 bases in between. Germline loops: CDR1 MDHEN, CDR2 SYDVKM. The CDR3 runs to 14 residues. The CDR3 sequence: CASSLRNRYQPQHF. The CDR3 nucleotides are TGTGCCAGCAGTTTAAGGAATAGATATCAGCCCCAGCATTTT.

Here the CDR3 DNA reads TGTGCCAGCAGTTTGTATGGCTACACCTTC. Amino acid sequence: CASSLYGYTF. This rearrangement joins TRBV12-3 or TRBV12-4 to TRBJ1-2, with unresolved D. V was pared by 3 bases and J by 5 bases, with 1 base between. The length of the CDR3 is 10 residues.

V usage is TRBV5-1 and J usage is TRBJ2-3, with a tentative D call TRBD1 (5 bases). The V and J ends lost 4 bases and 3 bases respectively, with 12 bases between them. CDR1 is SGHRS, CDR2 YFSETQ, per germline. The CDR3 loop spans 14 amino acids. CDR3 bases: TGCGCCAGCAGCGAATCCCAGGGTACAGATACGCAGTATTTT. Protein: CASSESQGTDTQYF.

CDR3 nucleotides: TGTGCCAGCAGTTCCCCCGGGACAGGGACTGAAGCTTTCTTT. Encoded protein: CASSSPGTGTEAFF. This chain joins TRBV27 and TRBJ1-1; 9 bases fit TRBD1. The ends lost 4 bases at V and 5 bases at J; junction bases unmatched: 5. Germline V gene data show CDR1 as MNHEY and CDR2 as SMNVEV (reference sequence). CDR3 length: 14 amino acids.

This clone was seen a handful of times. The V gene is TRBV28, the J gene TRBJ2-7, with 8 bases aligning to TRBD2. The J segment lost 6 bases and the V segment lost 6 bases, leaving 16 bases of the junction unmatched. The CDR3 contains 16 residues. Germline CDR1 MDHEN, CDR2 SYDVKM. CDR3 DNA sequence: TGTGCCAGCAGCCGGTCGGCTAGCGGGTATCTGAGCGAGCAGTACTTC. Translation gives CASSRSASGYLSEQYF.

The gene calls are TRBV5-1 and TRBJ2-5; D call uncertain. The V gene's germline CDR1 is SGHRS and CDR2 YFSETQ. Trimming shortened V by 1 base and J by 2 bases, and 12 bases separated the two germline ends. CDR3 length equals 15 residues. The CDR3 loop reads CASSLSGTTQETQYF. The CDR3 DNA follows: TGCGCCAGCAGCTTGTCGGGCACCACTCAAGAGACCCAGTACTTC. Variable domain in full (rest from reference TRBV5-1 and TRBJ2-5): KAGVTQTPRYLIKTRGQQVTLSCSPISGHRSVSWYQQTPGQGLQFLFEYFSETQRNKGNFPGRFSGRQFSNSRSEMNVSTLELGDSALYLCASSLSGTTQETQYFGPGTRLLVL.

This chain connects TRBV5-1 to TRBJ2-1; D is unclear. In germline, CDR1 is SGHRS, CDR2 YFSETQ. The CDR3 length is 15 residues. V was shortened by 0 bases and J by 3 bases, with 10 bases between the two germline ends. This CDR3 is CASSLAPGSYNEQFF. The CDR3 DNA sequence: TGCGCCAGCAGCTTGGCCCCGGGTAGCTACAATGAGCAGTTCTTC.

The gene calls are TRBV19 and TRBJ1-4; the D gene is possibly TRBD1 (6 bases). Germline V gene data show CDR1 as LNHDA and CDR2 as SQIVND (reference sequence). The CDR3 spans 15 residues. Trimming removed 5 bases at V and 0 bases at J, with 10 bases between. The CDR3 nucleotides are TGTGCCAGTAGTTTCTCAGGGGCAACTAATGAAAAACTGTTTTTT. Translating it yields CASSFSGATNEKLFF. The whole variable domain, remainder taken from reference TRBV19 and TRBJ1-4, is DGGITQSPKYLFRKEGQNVTLSCEQNLNHDAMYWYRQDPGQGLRLIYYSQIVNDFQKGDIAEGYSVSREKKESFPLTVTSAQKNPTAFYLCASSFSGATNEKLFFGSGTQLSVL.

Of note for this clone: The sample has other DNA sequences that encode this CDR3 too. This chain uses TRBV6-5 with TRBJ2-7; D assignment may be TRBD1 or TRBD2 (7 bases each). In germline, CDR1 is MNHEY, CDR2 SVGAGI. The CDR3 is 13 residues long. V was clipped by 6 bases and J by 2 bases, with 11 bases between them. CDR3 sequence: CASSRGGAYEQYF. The CDR3 bases are TGTGCCAGCAGCAGGGGGGGGGCCTACGAGCAGTACTTC.

The genes are TRBV19 and TRBJ2-2; perhaps D is TRBD1 or TRBD2 (6 bases each). Germline V lookup: CDR1 LNHDA, CDR2 SQIVND (reference sequence). This CDR3 is built from 14 residues. Trimming stripped 6 bases from V and 5 bases from J, with 13 bases between. CDR3 loop: CASRVEGTTGELFF. The CDR3 DNA sequence: TGTGCCAGTAGAGTGGAGGGGACAACCGGGGAGCTGTTTTTT.

This clone was recorded once. The rearrangement uses TRBV29-1 and TRBJ1-2; D gene ambiguous. Trimming pared 4 bases from V and 1 base from J, leaving 10 bases between. This CDR3 is built from 13 residues. The germline gives CDR1 SQVTM, CDR2 ANQGSEA. This CDR3 is CSVGQRLNYGYTF. DNA for the CDR3: TGCAGCGTTGGGCAGAGACTTAACTATGGCTACACCTTC.

The chain recombines TRBV28 with TRBJ1-6; the D gene is possibly TRBD1 (5 bases). There are 16 residues in the CDR3. CDR1 and CDR2 from the germline V gene are MDHEN and SYDVKM. Trimming pared 2 bases from V and 7 bases from J, leaving 15 bases between. The CDR3 coding sequence is TGTGCCAGCAGTTTAGGCAGGGTCTTAGGAAATTCACCCCTCCACTTT. It encodes CASSLGRVLGNSPLHF.